This T cell receptor (beta chain) originates from a study of shared clonotypes between healthy human individuals. Overall study: Donors consisted of a couple of women and a few men between 18 and 49.

All the donors were Caucasian adults who lived in Nashville, Tennessee. This clone was counted at least ten times. Other DNA sequences of this sample code for an identical CDR3. Researchers divided each subset's genomic DNA evenly across several immunoSEQ plates. Using immunoSEQ multiplex PCR, the repertoire was profiled, and TCRdb retains in-frame clones only, with some absent. The data contain approximately 470,000 clones, more than 65% of them singletons. Germline V lookup: CDR1 WSHSY, CDR2 SAAADI. This CDR3 has 14 amino acids. This TCR came from a woman in her 40s in good health. Some clones in this sample may be carry-over from other donors' samples. The V call is TRBV10-2, the J call TRBJ2-5, with no clear D. The J call may not be correct, given that the DNA end is closer to TRBJ2-7. The sequencing sample was made of PBMCs. The CDR3 region has the DNA TGCGCCAGCAGTGAACGAGGATCGGGCTACGAGCAGTACTTC. It encodes CASSERGSGYEQYF.